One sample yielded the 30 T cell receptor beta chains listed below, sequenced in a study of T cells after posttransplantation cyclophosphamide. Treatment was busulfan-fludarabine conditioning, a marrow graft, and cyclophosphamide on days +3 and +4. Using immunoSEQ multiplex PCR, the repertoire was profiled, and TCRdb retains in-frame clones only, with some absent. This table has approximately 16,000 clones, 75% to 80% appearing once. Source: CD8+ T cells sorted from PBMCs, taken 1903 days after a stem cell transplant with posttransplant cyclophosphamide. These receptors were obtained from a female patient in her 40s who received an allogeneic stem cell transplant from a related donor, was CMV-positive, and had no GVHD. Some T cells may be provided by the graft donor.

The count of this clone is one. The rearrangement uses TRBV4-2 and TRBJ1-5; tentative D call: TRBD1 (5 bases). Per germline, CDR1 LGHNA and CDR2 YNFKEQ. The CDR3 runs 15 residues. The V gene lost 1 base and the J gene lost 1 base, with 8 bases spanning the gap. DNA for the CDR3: TGTGCCAGCAGCCAAGTCGGGGGAAGCAATCAGCCCCAGCATTTT. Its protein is CASSQVGGSNQPQHF.

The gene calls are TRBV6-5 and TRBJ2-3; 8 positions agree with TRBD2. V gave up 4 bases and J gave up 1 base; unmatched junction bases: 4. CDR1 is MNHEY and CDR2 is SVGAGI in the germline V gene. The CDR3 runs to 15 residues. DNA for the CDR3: TGTGCCAGCAGTTTTAGCGGGGCAGGCACAGATACGCAGTATTTT. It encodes CASSFSGAGTDTQYF.

The CDR3 nucleotides are TGCGCCAGCAGCCAAGCCCAAGGAACAGGTCCAATTGGCTATGGCTACACCTTC. This gives the protein CASSQAQGTGPIGYGYTF. V gene TRBV4-1 combines with J gene TRBJ1-2, with D possibly matching TRBD1 (5 bases). V was clipped by 1 base and J by 4 bases, with 22 bases between them. Germline CDR1 reads MGHRA; CDR2 reads YSYEKL. CDR3 length: 18 residues.

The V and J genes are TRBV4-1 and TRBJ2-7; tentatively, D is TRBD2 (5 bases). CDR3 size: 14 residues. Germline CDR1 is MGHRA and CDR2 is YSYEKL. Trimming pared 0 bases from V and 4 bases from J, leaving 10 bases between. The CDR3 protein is CASSQEAAAYEQYF. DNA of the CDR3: TGCGCCAGCAGCCAAGAGGCAGCGGCGTACGAGCAGTACTTC.

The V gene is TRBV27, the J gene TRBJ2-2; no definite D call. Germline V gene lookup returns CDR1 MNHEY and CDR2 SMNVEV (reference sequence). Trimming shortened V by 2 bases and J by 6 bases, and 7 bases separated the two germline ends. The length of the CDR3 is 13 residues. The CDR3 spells CASSLASAGELFF. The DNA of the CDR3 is TGTGCCAGCAGTTTAGCGTCGGCCGGGGAGCTGTTTTTT.

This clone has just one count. The CDR3 spells CASSPVGTGYNEQFF. CDR3 DNA sequence: TGTGCCAGCAGCCCAGTGGGGACAGGTTACAATGAGCAGTTCTTC. The chain links TRBV7-9 to TRBJ2-1; TRBD1 agrees at 8 bases. V lost 5 bases to trimming and J lost 4 bases; unmatched junction nucleotides: 7. The CDR3 has 15 residues. Germline V gene sequence: CDR1 SEHNR, CDR2 FQNEAQ (reference sequence).

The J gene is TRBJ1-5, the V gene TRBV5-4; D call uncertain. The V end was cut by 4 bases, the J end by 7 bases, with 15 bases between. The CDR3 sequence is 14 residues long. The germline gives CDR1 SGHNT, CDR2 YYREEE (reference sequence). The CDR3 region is CASSMDREGQPQHF. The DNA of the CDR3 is TGTGCCAGCAGCATGGATCGGGAGGGACAGCCCCAGCATTTT.

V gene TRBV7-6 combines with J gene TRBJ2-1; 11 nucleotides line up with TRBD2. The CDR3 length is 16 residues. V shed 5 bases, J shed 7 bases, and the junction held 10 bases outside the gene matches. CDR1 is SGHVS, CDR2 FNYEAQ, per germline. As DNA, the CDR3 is TGTGCCAGCAGCCCTGTCCTAGCGGGGGGCTCGAATGAGCAGTTCTTC. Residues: CASSPVLAGGSNEQFF. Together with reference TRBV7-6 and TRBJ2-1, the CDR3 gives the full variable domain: GAGVSQSPRYKVTKRGQDVALRCDPISGHVSLYWYRQALGQGPEFLTYFNYEAQQDKSGLPNDRFSAERPEGSISTLTIQRTEQRDSAMYRCASSPVLAGGSNEQFFGPGTRLTVL.

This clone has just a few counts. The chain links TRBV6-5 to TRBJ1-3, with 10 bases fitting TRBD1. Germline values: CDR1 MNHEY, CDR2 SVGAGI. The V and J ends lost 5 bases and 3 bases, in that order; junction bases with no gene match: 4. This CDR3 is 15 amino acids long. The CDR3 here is CASSLDRGLGNTIYF. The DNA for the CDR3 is TGTGCCAGCAGTCTCGACAGGGGGCTTGGAAACACCATATATTTT.

CDR3 in amino acids: CASGPSGGKIDEQFF. CDR3 sequence (DNA): TGTGCCAGCGGGCCTAGCGGGGGTAAGATCGATGAGCAGTTCTTC. The chain carries TRBV27 and TRBJ2-1, with TRBD2 matching over 10 bases. CDR3 length equals 15 residues. Trimming cost V 8 bases and J 8 bases; bases outside gene matches: 12. Germline-derived CDR1 and CDR2 are MNHEY and SMNVEV (reference sequence).

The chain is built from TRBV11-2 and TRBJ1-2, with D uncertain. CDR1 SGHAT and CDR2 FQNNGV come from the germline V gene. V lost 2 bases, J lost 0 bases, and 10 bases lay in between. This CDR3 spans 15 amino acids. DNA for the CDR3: TGTGCCAGCAGCTTACGTACAGACACTAACTATGGCTACACCTTC. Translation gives CASSLRTDTNYGYTF. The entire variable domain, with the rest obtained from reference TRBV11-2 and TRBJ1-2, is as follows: EAGVAQSPRYKIIEKRQSVAFWCNPISGHATLYWYQQILGQGPKLLIQFQNNGVVDDSQLPKDRFSAERLKGVDSTLKIQPAKLEDSAVYLCASSLRTDTNYGYTFGSGTRLTVV.

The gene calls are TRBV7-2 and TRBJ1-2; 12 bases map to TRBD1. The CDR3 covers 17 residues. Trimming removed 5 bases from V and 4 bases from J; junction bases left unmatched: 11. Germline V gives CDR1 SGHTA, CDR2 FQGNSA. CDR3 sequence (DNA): TGTGCCAGCAGCCCTCGGGGGACAGGGGGCATTAGCTATGGCTACACCTTC. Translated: CASSPRGTGGISYGYTF.

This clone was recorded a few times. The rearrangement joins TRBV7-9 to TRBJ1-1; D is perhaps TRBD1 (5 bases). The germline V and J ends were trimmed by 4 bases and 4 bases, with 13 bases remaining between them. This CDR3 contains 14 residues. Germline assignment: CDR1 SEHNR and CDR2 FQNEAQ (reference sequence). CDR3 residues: CASSSTDRSTEAFF. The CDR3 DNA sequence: TGTGCCAGCAGCTCGACCGACAGATCCACTGAAGCTTTCTTT.

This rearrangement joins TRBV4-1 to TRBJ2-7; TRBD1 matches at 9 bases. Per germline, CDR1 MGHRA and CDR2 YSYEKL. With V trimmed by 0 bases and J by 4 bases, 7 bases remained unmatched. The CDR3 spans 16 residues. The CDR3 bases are TGCGCCAGCAGCCAAGACCAAGGGACAGGGACTTACGAGCAGTACTTC. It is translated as CASSQDQGTGTYEQYF.

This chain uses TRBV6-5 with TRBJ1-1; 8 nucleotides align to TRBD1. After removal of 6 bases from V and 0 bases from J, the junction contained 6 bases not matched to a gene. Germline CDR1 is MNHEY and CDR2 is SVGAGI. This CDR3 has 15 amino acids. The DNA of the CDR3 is TGTGCCAGCAGCACCGGACAGGGAGTGAACACTGAAGCTTTCTTT. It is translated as CASSTGQGVNTEAFF.

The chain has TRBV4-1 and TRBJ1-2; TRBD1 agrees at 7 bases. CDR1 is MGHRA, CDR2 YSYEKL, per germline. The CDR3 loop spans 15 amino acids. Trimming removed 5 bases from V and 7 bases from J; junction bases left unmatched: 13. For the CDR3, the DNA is TGCGCCAGCAGCATTTCAGACAGGGAGTTAAGTGGCTACACCTTC. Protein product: CASSISDRELSGYTF.

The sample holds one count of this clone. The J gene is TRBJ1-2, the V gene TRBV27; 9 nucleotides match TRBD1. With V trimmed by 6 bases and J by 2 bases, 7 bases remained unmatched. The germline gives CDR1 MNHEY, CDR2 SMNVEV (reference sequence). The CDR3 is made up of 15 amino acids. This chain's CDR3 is CASSLSGTGNYGYTF. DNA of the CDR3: TGTGCCAGCAGCCTAAGTGGGACAGGGAACTATGGCTACACCTTC.

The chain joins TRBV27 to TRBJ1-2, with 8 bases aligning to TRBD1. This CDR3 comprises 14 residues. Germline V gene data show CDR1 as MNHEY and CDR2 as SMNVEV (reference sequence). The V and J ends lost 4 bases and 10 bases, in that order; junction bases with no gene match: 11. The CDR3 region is CASSSDRGFEDYTF. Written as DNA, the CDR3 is TGTGCCAGCAGTTCTGACAGGGGATTTGAGGACTACACCTTC.

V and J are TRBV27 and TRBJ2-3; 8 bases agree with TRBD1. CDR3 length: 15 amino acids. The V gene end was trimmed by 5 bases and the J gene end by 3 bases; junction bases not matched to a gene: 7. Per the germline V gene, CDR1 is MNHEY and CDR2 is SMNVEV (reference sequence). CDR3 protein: CASSPWTGLTDTQYF. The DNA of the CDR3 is TGTGCCAGCAGTCCATGGACAGGGTTGACAGATACGCAGTATTTT.

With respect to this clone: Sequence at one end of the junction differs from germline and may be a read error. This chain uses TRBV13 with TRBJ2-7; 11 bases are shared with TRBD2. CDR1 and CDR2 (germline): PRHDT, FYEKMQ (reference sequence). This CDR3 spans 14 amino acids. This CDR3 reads CASSSFSGGGPVNF. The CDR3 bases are TGTGCCAGCAGCTCTTTTAGCGGGGGGGGGCCAGTGAACTTC. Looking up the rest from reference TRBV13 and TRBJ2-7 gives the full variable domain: AAGVIQSPRHLIKEKRETATLKCYPIPRHDTVYWYQQGPGQDPQFLISFYEKMQSDKGSIPDRFSAQQFSDYHSELNMSSLELGDSALYFCASSSFSGGGPVNFGPGTRLTVT.

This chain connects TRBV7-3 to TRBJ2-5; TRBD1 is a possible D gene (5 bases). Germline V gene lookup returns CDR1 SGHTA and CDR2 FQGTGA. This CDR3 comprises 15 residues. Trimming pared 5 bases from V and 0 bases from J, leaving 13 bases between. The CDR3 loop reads CASSPGYRYQETQYF. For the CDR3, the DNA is TGTGCCAGCAGCCCTGGGTACAGGTACCAAGAGACCCAGTACTTC. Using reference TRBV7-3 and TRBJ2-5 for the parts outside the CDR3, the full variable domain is GAGVSQTPSNKVTEKGKYVELRCDPISGHTALYWYRQSLGQGPEFLIYFQGTGAADDSGLPNDRFFAVRPEGSVSTLKIQRTERGDSAVYLCASSPGYRYQETQYFGPGTRLLVL.

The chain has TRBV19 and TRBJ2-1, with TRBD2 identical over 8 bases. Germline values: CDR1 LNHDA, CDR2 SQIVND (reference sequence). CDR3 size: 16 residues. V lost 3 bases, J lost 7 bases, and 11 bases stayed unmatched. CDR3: CASSIRGGQPANEQFF. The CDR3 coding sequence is TGTGCCAGTAGTATTCGGGGGGGGCAGCCGGCGAATGAGCAGTTCTTC.

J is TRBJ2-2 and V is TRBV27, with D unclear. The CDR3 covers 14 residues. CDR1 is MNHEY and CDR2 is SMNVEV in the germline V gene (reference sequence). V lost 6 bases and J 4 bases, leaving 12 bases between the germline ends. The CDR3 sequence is CASSRFPATGELFF. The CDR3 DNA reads TGTGCCAGCAGCCGGTTTCCTGCCACCGGGGAGCTGTTTTTT.

The chain's CDR3 is CASSQPGTGRHEQYF. In DNA, the CDR3 is TGCGCCAGCAGCCAACCCGGGACAGGGAGGCACGAGCAGTACTTC. V gene TRBV5-1 combines with J gene TRBJ2-7; TRBD1 aligns across 9 bases. The trim removed 4 bases at V and 5 bases at J, leaving 10 bases unmatched. The CDR3 sequence is 15 residues long. Germline CDR1 reads SGHRS; CDR2 reads YFSETQ.

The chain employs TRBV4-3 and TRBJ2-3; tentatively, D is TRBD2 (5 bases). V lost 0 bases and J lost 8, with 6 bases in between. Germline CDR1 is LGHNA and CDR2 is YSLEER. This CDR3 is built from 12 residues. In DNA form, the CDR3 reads TGCGCCAGCAGCCAAGACGAGGGTACGCAGTATTTT. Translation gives CASSQDEGTQYF.

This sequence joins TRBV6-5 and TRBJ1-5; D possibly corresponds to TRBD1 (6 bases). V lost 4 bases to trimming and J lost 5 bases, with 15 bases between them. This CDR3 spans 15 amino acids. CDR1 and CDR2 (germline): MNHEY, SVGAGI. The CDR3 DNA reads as TGTGCCAGCAGTTCTTACCGGGACATAGATCAGCCCCAGCATTTT. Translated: CASSSYRDIDQPQHF.

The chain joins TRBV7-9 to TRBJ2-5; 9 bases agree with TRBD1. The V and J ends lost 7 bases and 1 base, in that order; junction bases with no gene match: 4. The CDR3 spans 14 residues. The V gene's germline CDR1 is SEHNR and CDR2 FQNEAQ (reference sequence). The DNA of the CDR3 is TGTGCCAGCACCGACAGGGGGATCCAAGAGACCCAGTACTTC. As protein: CASTDRGIQETQYF.

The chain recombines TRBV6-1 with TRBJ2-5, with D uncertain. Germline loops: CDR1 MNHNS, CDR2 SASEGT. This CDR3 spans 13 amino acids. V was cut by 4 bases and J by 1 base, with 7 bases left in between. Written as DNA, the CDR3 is TGTGCCAGCAGTGTCTCGGTCCAAGAGACCCAGTACTTC. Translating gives CASSVSVQETQYF.

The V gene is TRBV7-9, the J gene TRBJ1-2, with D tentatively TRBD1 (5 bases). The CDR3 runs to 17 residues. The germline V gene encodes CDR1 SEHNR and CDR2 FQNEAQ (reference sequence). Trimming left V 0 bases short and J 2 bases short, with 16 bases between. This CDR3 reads CASSLAGRGRQNYGYTF. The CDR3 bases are TGTGCCAGCAGCTTAGCCGGGAGGGGCCGCCAAAACTATGGCTACACCTTC.

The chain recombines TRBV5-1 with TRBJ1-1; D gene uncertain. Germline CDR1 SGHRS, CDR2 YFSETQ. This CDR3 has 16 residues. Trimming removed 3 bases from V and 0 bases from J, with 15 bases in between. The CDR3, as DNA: TGCGCCAGCAGCTCTGGTGTGGCAGACTTGAACACTGAAGCTTTCTTT. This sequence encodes CASSSGVADLNTEAFF.